This T cell receptor (beta chain) was recovered during a study of blood T cell repertoires in COVID-19. Profiled with immunoSEQ multiplex PCR; TCRdb holds only in-frame clones, not every one. The sample holds some 240,000 clones, around nine tenths seen once. This CDR3 is built from 15 residues. Germline V CDR1 and CDR2: SEHNR, FQNEAQ (reference sequence). Deletions cut 2 bases from V and 6 bases from J, with 15 bases between. The origin of this receptor is a woman in her seventies with COVID-19, enrolled during active disease. The sample comprised peripheral blood. The J gene is TRBJ2-3, the V gene TRBV7-9, with TRBD1 as a possible D gene (5 bases). CDR3 nucleotide sequence: TGTGCCAGCAGCTTATTAGCCAGGGCGGAGGATACGCAGTATTTT. Its translation: CASSLLARAEDTQYF.